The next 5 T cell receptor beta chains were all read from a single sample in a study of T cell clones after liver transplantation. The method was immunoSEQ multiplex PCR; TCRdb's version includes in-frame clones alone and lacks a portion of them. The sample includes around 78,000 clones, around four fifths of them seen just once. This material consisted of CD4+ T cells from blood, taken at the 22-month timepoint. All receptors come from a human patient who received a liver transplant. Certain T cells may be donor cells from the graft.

The CDR3 DNA sequence: TGCAGCGTTTCCCAAGGAGGGGCGGATGAAGCTTTCTTT. It translates to CSVSQGGADEAFF. The V gene is TRBV29-1, the J gene TRBJ1-1, with D possibly being TRBD1 (5 bases). The CDR3 has 13 amino acids. Trimming shortened V by 5 bases and J by 7 bases, and 17 bases separated the two germline ends. Germline loops: CDR1 SQVTM, CDR2 ANQGSEA.

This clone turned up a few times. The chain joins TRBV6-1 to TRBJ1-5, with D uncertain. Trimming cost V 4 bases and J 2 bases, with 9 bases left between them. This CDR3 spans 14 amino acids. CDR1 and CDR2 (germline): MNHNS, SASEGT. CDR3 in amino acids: CASSVEGGNQPQHF. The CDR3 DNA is TGTGCCAGCAGTGTAGAGGGAGGCAATCAGCCCCAGCATTTT.

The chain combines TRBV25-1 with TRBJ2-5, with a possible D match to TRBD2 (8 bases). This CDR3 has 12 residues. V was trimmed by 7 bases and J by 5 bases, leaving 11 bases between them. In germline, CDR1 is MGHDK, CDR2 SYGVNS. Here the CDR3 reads CASTGGGETQYF. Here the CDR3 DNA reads TGTGCCAGCACGGGAGGGGGCGAGACCCAGTACTTC.

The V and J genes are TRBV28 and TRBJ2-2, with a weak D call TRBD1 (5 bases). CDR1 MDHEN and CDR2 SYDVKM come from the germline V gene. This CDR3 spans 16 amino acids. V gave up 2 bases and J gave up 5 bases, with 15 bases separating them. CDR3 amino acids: CASSLIGSGRTGELFF. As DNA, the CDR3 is TGTGCCAGCAGTTTAATCGGTTCAGGGCGGACCGGGGAGCTGTTTTTT.

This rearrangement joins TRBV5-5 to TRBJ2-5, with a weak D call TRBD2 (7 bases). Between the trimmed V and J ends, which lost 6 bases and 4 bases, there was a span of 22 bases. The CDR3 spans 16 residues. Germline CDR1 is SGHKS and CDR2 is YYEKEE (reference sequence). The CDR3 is CASNPRRGGGSETQYF. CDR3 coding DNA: TGTGCCAGCAACCCCCGGCGGGGAGGGGGGTCAGAGACCCAGTACTTC.